The clone carrying this T cell receptor beta chain was found many times. The junction departs from germline at one end; a sequencing error may be responsible. This same CDR3 is encoded by further DNA sequences in the sample. This entry comes from a study of metastatic and nonmetastatic thyroid tumors. TCRdb reprocessed the PCR reads via MiXCR. This sample has about 15,000 clones, with around 25% found just once. The entire patient cohort was treatment-naive prior to thyroid surgery. The CDR3 spans 14 residues. Per the germline V gene, CDR1 is MNHNS and CDR2 is SASEGT. Sequenced input: tumor tissue. This clonotype was sampled from a female donor with papillary thyroid cancer or a benign thyroid nodule (not recorded which). Some clones in this sample may be carry-over from other donors' samples. This chain connects TRBV6-1 to TRBJ1-4; D gene unclear. As DNA, the CDR3 is TGCGCCAGCAAAGGAGAGGTTCCCCATGAAAAACTGTTTTTT. This encodes CASKGEVPHEKLFF.